Below are 7 T cell receptor beta chains sequenced from a single sample in a study of blood T cell repertoires in COVID-19. Clones were read by immunoSEQ multiplex PCR, and TCRdb kept only the in-frame ones, dropping some. The sample yields 360,000 or so clones, under 85% seen once. The sample was PBMCs or T cells enriched from blood (not recorded which). The receptors were gathered from a woman between 50 and 59 years old who had recovered from COVID-19.

Only a few counts were recorded for this clone. V and J are TRBV4-1 and TRBJ1-1, with D unresolved. Germline CDR1 is MGHRA and CDR2 is YSYEKL. This CDR3 is 15 amino acids long. Trimming stripped 0 bases from V and 1 base from J, with 9 bases between. The CDR3 nucleotides are TGCGCCAGCAGCCAAGATAGGACTTGGAACACTGAAGCTTTCTTT. It codes for CASSQDRTWNTEAFF.

J is TRBJ1-1 and V is TRBV27, with 7 bases lining up with TRBD1. The CDR3 sequence is 14 residues long. From germline, CDR1 is MNHEY and CDR2 SMNVEV (reference sequence). V lost 5 bases, J lost 2 bases, and 5 bases stayed unmatched. In DNA, the CDR3 is TGTGCCAGCAGTCAACAGGGGCCAAACACTGAAGCTTTCTTT. The encoded protein is CASSQQGPNTEAFF.

This chain joins TRBV7-9 and TRBJ1-4; a possible D gene is TRBD1 (5 bases). This CDR3 contains 15 residues. Trimming removed 2 bases at V and 2 bases at J, with 9 bases between. Germline V gene lookup returns CDR1 SEHNR and CDR2 FQNEAQ (reference sequence). The CDR3 sequence is CASSLWGETNEKLFF. DNA of the CDR3: TGTGCCAGCAGCTTATGGGGGGAGACTAATGAAAAACTGTTTTTT.

The rearrangement uses TRBV19 and TRBJ2-6, with 8 nucleotides matching TRBD1. The CDR3 totals 15 residues. CDR1 LNHDA and CDR2 SQIVND come from the germline V gene (reference sequence). V trimming: 9 bases; J trimming: 4 bases; junction bases outside the gene matches: 8. The CDR3 reads CASAGQGIGANVLTF. The CDR3 DNA reads TGTGCCAGCGCAGGACAGGGCATAGGGGCCAACGTCCTGACTTTC. The whole variable domain, remainder taken from reference TRBV19 and TRBJ2-6, is DGGITQSPKYLFRKEGQNVTLSCEQNLNHDAMYWYRQDPGQGLRLIYYSQIVNDFQKGDIAEGYSVSREKKESFPLTVTSAQKNPTAFYLCASAGQGIGANVLTFGAGSRLTVL.

This clone came up once. The chain combines TRBV7-9 with TRBJ1-4; TRBD1 matches at 8 bases. The germline V gene has CDR1 SEHNR and CDR2 FQNEAQ (reference sequence). The CDR3 loop spans 16 amino acids. Unmatched junction bases numbered 9, after V lost 4 bases and J lost 5 bases. This CDR3 is CASSSLTGARNEKLFF. DNA of the CDR3: TGTGCCAGCAGCTCATTGACAGGGGCAAGGAATGAAAAACTGTTTTTT.

The sample holds a few counts of this clone. V is TRBV7-8 and J is TRBJ1-6, with D hard to call. Germline lookup yields CDR1 SGHVS and CDR2 FQNEAQ. This CDR3 is built from 14 residues. V lost 1 base and J lost 7, with 8 bases in between. The CDR3 nucleotides are TGTGCCAGCAGCTTAGGTCCGTCGAATTCACCCCTCCACTTT. Translating gives CASSLGPSNSPLHF.

The chain couples TRBV19 to TRBJ1-5; the D gene is possibly TRBD1 (5 bases). CDR1 is LNHDA and CDR2 is SQIVND in the germline V gene (reference sequence). Trimming removed 1 base from V and 5 bases from J, with 15 bases in between. This CDR3 region has 16 residues. CDR3 sequence (DNA): TGTGCCAGTAGTATAGGTGCAGGGCGCCCCTATCAGCCCCAGCATTTT. Translating gives CASSIGAGRPYQPQHF.